This T cell receptor (beta chain) was profiled in a study of blood T cell repertoires in COVID-19. Study context: Acute-phase and convalescent COVID-19 samples originated in the United States, Italy and Spain. From T cells, B-cell-depleted T cells, or PBMCs came the material, which was cDNA or gDNA.

Per the study methods: Reference gene primer amplification gave nucleated cell count estimates. Using immunoSEQ multiplex PCR, the repertoire was profiled, and TCRdb retains in-frame clones only, with some absent. D and trimming come from the DNA, and the V and J calls and clone size come from that table. The sample includes roughly 150,000 clones, roughly 91% of them seen just once. CDR3 size: 16 residues. The germline V gene has CDR1 MGHDK and CDR2 SYGVNS. Trimming left V 7 bases short and J 2 bases short, with 19 bases between. This clonotype originated in a man aged 45-65 years who had recovered from COVID-19. The sequenced sample was peripheral blood. The genes are TRBV25-1 and TRBJ2-3, with D possibly matching TRBD2 (7 bases). CDR3 loop: CASTGGGSGFTDTQYF. As DNA, the CDR3 is TGTGCCAGCACGGGGGGCGGGAGCGGTTTCACAGATACGCAGTATTTT.